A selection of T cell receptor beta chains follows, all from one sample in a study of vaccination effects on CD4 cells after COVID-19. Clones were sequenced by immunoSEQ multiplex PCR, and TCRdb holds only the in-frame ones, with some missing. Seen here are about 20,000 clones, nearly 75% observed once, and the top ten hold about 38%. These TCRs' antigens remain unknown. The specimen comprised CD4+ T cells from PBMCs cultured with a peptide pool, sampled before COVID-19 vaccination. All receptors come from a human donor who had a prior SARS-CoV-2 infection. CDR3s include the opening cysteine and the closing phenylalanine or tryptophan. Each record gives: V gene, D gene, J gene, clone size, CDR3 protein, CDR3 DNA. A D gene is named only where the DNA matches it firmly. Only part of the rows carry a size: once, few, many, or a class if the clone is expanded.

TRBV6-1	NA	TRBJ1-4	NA	CASSERATTNEKLFF	TGTGCCAGCAGTGAAAGGGCGACAACTAATGAAAAACTGTTTTTT
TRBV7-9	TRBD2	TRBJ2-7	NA	CASSKTSGGSYEQYF	TGTGCCAGCAGCAAGACTAGCGGGGGATCCTACGAGCAGTACTTC
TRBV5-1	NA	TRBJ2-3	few	CASSLGGTRGTDTQYF	TGCGCCAGCAGCTTGGGGGGGACACGTGGCACAGATACGCAGTATTTT
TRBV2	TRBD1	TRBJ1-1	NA	CASNHDQGGTEAFF	TGTGCCAGCAACCATGATCAGGGGGGGACTGAAGCTTTCTTT
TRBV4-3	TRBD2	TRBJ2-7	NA	CASSQDNVAGDWDEQYF	TGCGCCAGCAGCCAAGATAACGTAGCGGGAGATTGGGACGAGCAGTACTTC
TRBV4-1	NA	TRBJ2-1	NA	CASSRGGRAGENEQFF	TGCGCCAGCAGCCGAGGGGGGCGGGCGGGAGAAAATGAGCAGTTCTTC
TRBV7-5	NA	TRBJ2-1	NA	CARSQPPGRYNEQFF	TGTGCCAGAAGCCAGCCACCCGGTAGGTACAATGAGCAGTTCTTC
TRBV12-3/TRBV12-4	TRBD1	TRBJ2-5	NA	CASRQGKETQYF	TGTGCCAGCCGACAGGGAAAAGAGACCCAGTACTTC
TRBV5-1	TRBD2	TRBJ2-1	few	CASSSIAGGGNEQFF	TGCGCCAGCAGCTCAATAGCGGGAGGGGGCAATGAGCAGTTCTTC
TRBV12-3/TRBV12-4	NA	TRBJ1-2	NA	CASSFSLYGYTF	TGTGCCAGCAGTTTCTCGCTCTATGGCTACACCTTC
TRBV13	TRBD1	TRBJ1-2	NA	CASSLDRANYGYTF	TGTGCCAGCAGCTTGGACAGGGCTAACTATGGCTACACCTTC
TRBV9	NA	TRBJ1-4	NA	CASSSGSGEKLFF	TGTGCCAGCAGCAGCGGATCAGGGGAAAAACTGTTTTTT
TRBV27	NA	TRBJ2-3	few	CASRPTRWVADTQYF	TGTGCCAGCCGACCAACCAGGTGGGTTGCAGATACGCAGTATTTT
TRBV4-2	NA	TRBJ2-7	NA	CASSQDRLFYEQYF	TGTGCCAGCAGCCAAGATAGACTATTCTACGAGCAGTACTTC
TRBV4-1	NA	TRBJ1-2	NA	CASSHQGRNYGYTF	TGCGCCAGCAGCCATCAGGGACGAAACTATGGCTACACCTTC
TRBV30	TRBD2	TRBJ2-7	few	CAWSSSGGVYEQYF	TGTGCCTGGAGTTCAAGCGGGGGTGTCTACGAGCAGTACTTC
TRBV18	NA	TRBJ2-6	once	CASSPEETAAQWANVLTF	TGTGCCAGCTCACCGGAAGAGACGGCCGCGCAGTGGGCCAACGTCCTGACTTTC
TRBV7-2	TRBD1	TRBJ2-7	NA	CASSSQGGAGSYEQYF	TGTGCCAGCAGCTCGCAAGGGGGCGCTGGGTCCTACGAGCAGTACTTC
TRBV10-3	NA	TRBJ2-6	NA	CAISESTAGANVLTF	TGTGCCATCAGTGAGTCGACAGCTGGGGCCAACGTCCTGACTTTC
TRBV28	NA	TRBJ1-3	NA	CASSINPRNTIYF	TGTGCCAGCAGCATCAACCCTAGAAACACCATATATTTT
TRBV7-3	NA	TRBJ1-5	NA	CASSLKRQYSNQPQHF	TGTGCCAGCAGCTTAAAGCGGCAGTATAGCAATCAGCCCCAGCATTTT
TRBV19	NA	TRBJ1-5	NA	CASEGRRALNQPQHF	TGTGCCAGCGAGGGCCGAAGAGCCCTCAATCAGCCCCAGCATTTT